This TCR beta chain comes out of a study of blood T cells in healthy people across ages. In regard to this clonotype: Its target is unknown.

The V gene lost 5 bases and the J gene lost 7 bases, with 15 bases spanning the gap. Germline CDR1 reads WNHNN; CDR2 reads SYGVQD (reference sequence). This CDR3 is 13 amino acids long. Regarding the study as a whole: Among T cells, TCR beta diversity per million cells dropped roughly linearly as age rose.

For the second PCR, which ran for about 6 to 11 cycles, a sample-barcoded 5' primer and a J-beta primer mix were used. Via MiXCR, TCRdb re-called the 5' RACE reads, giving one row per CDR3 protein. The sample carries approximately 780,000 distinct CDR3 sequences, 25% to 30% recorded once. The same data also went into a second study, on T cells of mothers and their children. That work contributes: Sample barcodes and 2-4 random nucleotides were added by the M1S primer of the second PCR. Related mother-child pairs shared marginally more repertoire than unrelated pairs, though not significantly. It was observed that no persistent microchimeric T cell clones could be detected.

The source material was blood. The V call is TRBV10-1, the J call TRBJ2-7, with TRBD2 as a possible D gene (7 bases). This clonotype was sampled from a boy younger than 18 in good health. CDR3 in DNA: TGCGCCAGCAGTCCCCGGGGGGCGGTGGAGCAGTACTTC. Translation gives CASSPRGAVEQYF.